This T cell receptor (beta chain) is drawn from a study of blood T cell repertoires in COVID-19. Study as a whole: COVID-19 samples collected from the United States, Italy and Spain covered acute and convalescent phases. In each case, the material was cDNA or gDNA derived from T cells, B-cell-depleted T cells, or PBMCs.

Methods used by the authors: Estimation of nucleated cell counts was performed using reference gene primer amplification. Generated by immunoSEQ multiplex PCR, the TCRdb table keeps only in-frame clones and is missing some. That table gives V, J and clone size, and the DNA gave D and trimming. Among fewer than 150,000 clones listed, nearly 90% were seen once. After removal of 5 bases from V and 6 bases from J, the junction contained 6 bases not matched to a gene. Germline V gene data show CDR1 as KGHSH and CDR2 as LQKENI. CDR3 size: 14 residues. V gene TRBV18 combines with J gene TRBJ1-1, with 10 bases lining up with TRBD1. Sequenced input: peripheral blood. The sequence came from a woman in her 70s who had recovered from COVID-19. The CDR3 DNA sequence: TGTGCCAGCTCAGAGACAGGGGGCTTTGCTGAAGCTTTCTTT. Its protein is CASSETGGFAEAFF.